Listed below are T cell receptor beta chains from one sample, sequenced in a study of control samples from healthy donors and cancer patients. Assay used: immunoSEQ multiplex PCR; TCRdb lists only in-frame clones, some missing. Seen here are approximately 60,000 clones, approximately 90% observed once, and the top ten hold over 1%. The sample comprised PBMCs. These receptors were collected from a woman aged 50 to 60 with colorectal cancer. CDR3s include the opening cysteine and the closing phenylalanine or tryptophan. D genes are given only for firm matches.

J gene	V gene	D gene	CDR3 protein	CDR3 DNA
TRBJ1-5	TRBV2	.	CASARESDNQPQHF	TGTGCCAGCGCAAGGGAGAGCGACAATCAGCCCCAGCATTTT
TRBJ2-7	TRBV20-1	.	CSASFVSSYEQYF	TGCAGTGCTAGTTTCGTCTCATCCTACGAGCAGTACTTC
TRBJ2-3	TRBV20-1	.	CSASGRSTDTQYF	TGCAGTGCTAGTGGAAGGAGCACAGATACGCAGTATTTT
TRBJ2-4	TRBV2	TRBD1	CASSDQVVLGGPKNIQYF	TGTGCCAGCAGTGATCAAGTCGTGTTAGGGGGCCCGAAAAACATTCAGTACTTC
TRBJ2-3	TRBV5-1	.	CASGDGTHTSDTQYF	TGCGCCAGCGGGGACGGGACTCACACCTCAGATACGCAGTATTTT
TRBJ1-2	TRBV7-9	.	CASVMDNYGYTF	TGTGCCAGCGTGATGGATAACTATGGCTACACCTTC
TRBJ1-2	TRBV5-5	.	CASSLESGSGYTF	TGTGCCAGCAGCTTGGAATCGGGTTCCGGCTACACCTTC
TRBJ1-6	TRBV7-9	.	CASSLNPLGQGRRSPLHF	TGTGCCAGCAGCTTAAACCCCCTCGGGCAGGGAAGGAGATCACCCCTCCACTTT
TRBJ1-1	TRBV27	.	CASTKGGSTEAFF	TGTGCCAGCACGAAAGGGGGGAGCACTGAAGCTTTCTTT
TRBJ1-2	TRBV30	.	CASTPLDRNYGYTF	TGTGCCTCCACCCCTTTAGACAGGAACTATGGCTACACCTTC
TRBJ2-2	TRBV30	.	CAWSEGHTGELFF	TGTGCCTGGAGTGAAGGGCACACCGGGGAGCTGTTTTTT
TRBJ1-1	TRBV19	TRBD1	CASSWGRGQVNTEAFF	TGTGCCAGTAGTTGGGGCAGGGGGCAAGTGAACACTGAAGCTTTCTTT
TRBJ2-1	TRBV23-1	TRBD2	CASYAAGGTYNEQFF	TGCGCCAGCTATGCAGCGGGGGGAACCTACAATGAGCAGTTCTTC
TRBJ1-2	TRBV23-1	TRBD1	CASSQYPGQGAQNYGYTF	TGCGCCAGCAGTCAATACCCCGGACAGGGGGCGCAAAACTATGGCTACACCTTC
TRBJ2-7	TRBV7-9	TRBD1	CASSLWDRGLREQYF	TGTGCCAGCAGCTTATGGGACAGGGGGCTAAGGGAGCAGTACTTC
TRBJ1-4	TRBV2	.	CASRLGEKLFF	TGTGCCAGCAGGCTTGGTGAAAAACTGTTTTTT
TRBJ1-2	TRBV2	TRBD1	CASSKIGQGASDGYTF	TGTGCCAGCAGTAAAATCGGACAGGGAGCGAGCGATGGCTACACCTTC
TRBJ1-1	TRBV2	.	CASSGAGSGTRTEAFF	TGTGCCAGCAGTGGGGCGGGATCCGGAACGAGGACTGAAGCTTTCTTT
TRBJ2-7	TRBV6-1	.	CASSEGWGRIYEQYF	TGTGCCAGCAGTGAAGGATGGGGGAGGATCTACGAGCAGTACTTC
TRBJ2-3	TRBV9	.	CASGPPGATDTQYF	TGTGCCAGCGGCCCCCCGGGAGCCACAGATACGCAGTATTTT
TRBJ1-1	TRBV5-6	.	CASSIPGQMNTEAFF	TGTGCCAGCAGCATCCCGGGGCAGATGAACACTGAAGCTTTCTTT
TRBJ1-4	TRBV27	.	CASSLSPGRRSSNEKLFF	TGTGCCAGCAGTTTATCTCCGGGCAGGCGCTCTTCTAATGAAAAACTGTTTTTT
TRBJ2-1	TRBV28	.	CASSEYRVYNEQFF	TGTGCCAGCAGTGAGTACCGTGTCTACAATGAGCAGTTCTTC
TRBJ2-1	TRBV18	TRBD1	CASSQDREVYNEQFF	TGTGCCAGCTCACAAGACAGGGAAGTATACAATGAGCAGTTCTTC
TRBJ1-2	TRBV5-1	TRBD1	CASSLLVQGEHGYTF	TGCGCCAGCAGCTTGCTTGTGCAGGGGGAGCATGGCTACACCTTC
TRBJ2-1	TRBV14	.	CASSQGYDTLYNEQFF	TGTGCCAGCAGCCAGGGTTACGATACGCTATACAATGAGCAGTTCTTC
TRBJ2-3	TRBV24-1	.	CATSQGWAVTDTQYF	TGTGCCACCAGTCAAGGTTGGGCCGTCACAGATACGCAGTATTTT
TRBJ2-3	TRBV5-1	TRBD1	CASGDRGEDTQYF	TGCGCCAGCGGGGACAGGGGTGAAGATACGCAGTATTTT
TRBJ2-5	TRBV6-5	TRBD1	CASRRTGTQETQYF	TGTGCCAGCAGGCGGACAGGGACTCAAGAGACCCAGTACTTC
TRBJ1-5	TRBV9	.	CASSVGNSNQPQHF	TGTGCCAGCAGCGTAGGGAATAGCAATCAGCCCCAGCATTTT
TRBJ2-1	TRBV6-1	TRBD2	CASSESGGPYNEQFF	TGTGCCAGCAGTGAGAGCGGGGGACCATACAATGAGCAGTTCTTC
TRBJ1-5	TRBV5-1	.	CASSLGSGHQPQHF	TGCGCCAGCAGCTTGGGTTCAGGACATCAGCCCCAGCATTTT
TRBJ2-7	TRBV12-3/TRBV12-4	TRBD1	CASSGGQGHEQYF	TGTGCCAGCAGTGGGGGACAGGGCCACGAGCAGTACTTC
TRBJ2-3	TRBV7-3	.	CASSRDLDTQYF	TGTGCCAGCAGCCGGGATCTAGATACGCAGTATTTT
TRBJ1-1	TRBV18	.	CASSPISGEAFF	TGTGCCAGCTCCCCCATTAGCGGTGAAGCTTTCTTT
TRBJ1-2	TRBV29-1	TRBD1	CSVEDLQDRGTIFFFDGYTF	TGCAGCGTTGAAGATCTTCAGGACAGGGGGACGATTTTCTTTTTCGATGGCTACACCTTC
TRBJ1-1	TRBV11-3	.	CASSNTDAGTEAFF	TGTGCCAGCAGCAATACCGACGCGGGTACTGAAGCTTTCTTT
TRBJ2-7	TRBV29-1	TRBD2	CSVEGTSGGSYEQYF	TGCAGCGTTGAAGGAACTAGCGGGGGCTCCTACGAGCAGTACTTC
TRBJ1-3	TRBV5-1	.	CASSLGGPLPSGNTIYF	TGCGCCAGCAGCTTGGGTGGGCCGCTACCCTCTGGAAACACCATATATTTT
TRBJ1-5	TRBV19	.	CATNPAGARNQPQHF	TGTGCCACCAATCCAGCAGGGGCACGCAATCAGCCCCAGCATTTT
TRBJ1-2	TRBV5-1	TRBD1	CASSKGQAINYGYTF	TGCGCCAGCAGCAAAGGACAGGCGATTAACTATGGCTACACCTTC